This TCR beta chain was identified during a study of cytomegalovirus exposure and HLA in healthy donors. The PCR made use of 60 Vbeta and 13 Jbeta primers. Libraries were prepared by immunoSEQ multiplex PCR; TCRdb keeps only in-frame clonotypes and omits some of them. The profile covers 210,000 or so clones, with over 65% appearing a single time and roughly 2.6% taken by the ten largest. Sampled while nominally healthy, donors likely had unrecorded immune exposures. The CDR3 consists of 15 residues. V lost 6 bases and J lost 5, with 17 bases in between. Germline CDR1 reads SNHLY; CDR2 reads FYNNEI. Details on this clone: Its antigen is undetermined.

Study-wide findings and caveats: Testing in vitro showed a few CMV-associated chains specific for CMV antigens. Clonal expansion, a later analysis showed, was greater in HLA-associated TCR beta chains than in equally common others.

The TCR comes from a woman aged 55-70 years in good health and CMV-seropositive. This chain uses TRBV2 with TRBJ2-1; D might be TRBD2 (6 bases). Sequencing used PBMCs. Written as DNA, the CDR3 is TGTGCCAGCAGACCGGGACTGCTAGGGCACAATGAGCAGTTCTTC. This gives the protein CASRPGLLGHNEQFF.